The entry that follows covers one TCR beta chain sequence. What it recognizes is unknown. This sample's RNA came from whole unsorted tissue. Chemotherapy-naive patients with new lung cancer underwent thoracic surgery in China, August–late 2014. This specimen belongs to a study of tumor and adjacent non-tumor tissue in lung cancer. Turning to the study itself: Histology: 12 adenocarcinoma, a couple of squamous cell carcinoma, 1 small cell lung cancer.

The library came from three nested PCR rounds adapted from ARM-PCR protocols. TCRdb re-called the multiplex PCR reads with MiXCR, one entry per CDR3 protein. The table has over 85,000 distinct CDR3 sequences, over 75% seen once; the top ten hold about 22%. Trimming cost V 5 bases and J 4 bases, with 12 bases left between them. The CDR3 sequence is 13 residues long. The germline CDR1 and CDR2 sequences are SQVTM and ANQGSEA. Findings of the study overall: Tumor repertoires had a smaller top 100 clone share than normal lung. Tumor tissue had significantly higher TCR diversity than normal lung.

The sequencing sample was made of lung tumor tissue. V gene TRBV29-1 combines with J gene TRBJ1-5; D unresolved. This clonotype was sampled from a man between 65 and 85 years old with non-small cell lung cancer. CDR3 sequence reads: CSVTSGTNQPQHF. The CDR3 nucleotides are TGCAGCGTTACATCTGGCACTAATCAGCCCCAGCATTTT.